This T cell receptor (beta chain) was found in a study of blood T cell repertoires in COVID-19. The ends lost 4 bases at V and 5 bases at J; junction bases unmatched: 9. Germline V lookup: CDR1 SGHNT, CDR2 YENEEA. The CDR3 totals 15 residues. Authors' data handling: How many nucleated cells were present was estimated from reference gene primer amplification. Profiling relied on immunoSEQ multiplex PCR, and the TCRdb table lists in-frame clones only, not all of them. V and J calls and clone size are as listed in that table; D and trimming were resolved from the DNA. The data contain approximately 100,000 clones, over 75% of them singletons.

The V gene is TRBV11-3, the J gene TRBJ2-7; 9 positions match TRBD1. The receptor was derived from a man aged 60 to 69 with acute or convalescent COVID-19. Specimen: peripheral blood. CDR3 coding DNA: TGTGCCAGCAGCTATACCGGGACAGGGTTGAACGAGCAGTACTTC. Its translation is CASSYTGTGLNEQYF.